Given below is one T cell receptor (beta chain) in context. Looked up from germline, CDR1 is SEHNR and CDR2 is FQNEAQ (reference sequence). The CDR3 runs 11 residues. With 3 bases removed from V and 6 bases from J, the gap between germline ends came to 3 bases. The sample comes from a study of blood T cell repertoires in COVID-19. On the study more broadly: The samples span acute and convalescent COVID-19 from the United States, Italy and Spain. PBMCs, B-cell-depleted T cells, or T cells were the source of the cDNA or gDNA that made up the material.

In the original analysis: Nucleated cell number was recorded as an estimate derived from reference gene primer amplification. Measured with immunoSEQ multiplex PCR; TCRdb has only the in-frame clones, and not every one. V, J and clone size were drawn from that table, and D and trimming were deduced from the DNA. The profile covers about 56,000 clones, with roughly nine tenths appearing a single time and around 18% taken by the ten largest. The chain combines TRBV7-9 with TRBJ2-1; D ambiguous. Source material: peripheral blood. The TCR sequence derives from a human donor in a cohort sampled during active COVID-19. The CDR3 nucleotides are TGTGCCAGCAGCTTCTTCAATGAGCAGTTCTTC. Translation gives CASSFFNEQFF.